These T cell receptor beta chains were read from a single sample in a study of technical replicates of blood from a few donors. Profiling relied on immunoSEQ multiplex PCR, and the TCRdb table lists in-frame clones only, not all of them. The data contain about 80,000 clones, about 97% of them singletons. The specimen was T cells isolated from PBMCs. All receptors derive from a human donor in good health. Both conserved end residues are part of each CDR3. The order of the fields is D gene, CDR3 length, clone size, J gene, V gene, CDR3 protein, CDR3 DNA. The D gene is left open where the match is weak. For some rows the clone size is stated as once, few or many, or as a class when expanded; others skip it.

- 16 - TRBJ1-5 TRBV6-5 CASSSWARGSNQPQHF TGTGCCAGCAGTTCCTGGGCCCGGGGGAGCAATCAGCCCCAGCATTTT
TRBD2 18 - TRBJ2-3 TRBV4-1 CASSHGQLAGGGTDTQYF TGCGCCAGCAGCCACGGTCAACTAGCGGGAGGGGGCACAGATACGCAGTATTTT
TRBD1 18 - TRBJ1-4 TRBV9 CASSVGSGTGGTNEKLFF TGTGCCAGCAGCGTAGGCTCGGGGACAGGGGGCACTAATGAAAAACTGTTTTTT
- 15 - TRBJ1-1 TRBV7-2 CASSLRQLQNTEAFF TGTGCCAGCAGCCTTCGACAGTTACAGAACACTGAAGCTTTCTTT
TRBD1 12 - TRBJ1-1 TRBV2 CASKTGGTEAFF TGTGCCAGCAAGACAGGGGGGACTGAAGCTTTCTTT
TRBD2 13 - TRBJ2-7 TRBV4-1 CASSQELAGMNYF TGCGCCAGCAGCCAAGAACTAGCGGGGATGAACTACTTC
- 14 - TRBJ2-3 TRBV4-1 CASSQEGSTDTQYF TGCGCCAGCAGCCAAGAGGGCAGCACAGATACGCAGTATTTT
- 14 - TRBJ2-7 TRBV5-1 CASSLGLGLNEQYF TGCGCCAGCAGCTTGGGGTTGGGACTCAACGAGCAGTACTTC
TRBD2 13 - TRBJ2-3 TRBV9 CASSGTITDTQYF TGTGCCAGCAGTGGGACTATCACAGATACGCAGTATTTT
- 15 - TRBJ2-1 TRBV5-1 CASSLQGSSYNEQFF TGCGCCAGCAGCTTGCAGGGGAGCTCCTACAATGAGCAGTTCTTC
TRBD1 18 - TRBJ2-2 TRBV5-1 CASSSGSLDRSNTGELFF TGCGCCAGCAGTTCGGGTTCTTTGGACAGGTCGAACACCGGGGAGCTGTTTTTT
- 18 - TRBJ1-1 TRBV5-5 CASSLAPTSAPMNTEAFF TGTGCCAGCAGCTTGGCCCCCACGTCTGCCCCTATGAACACTGAAGCTTTCTTT
TRBD2 15 - TRBJ2-7 TRBV4-1 CATARGLADSYEQYF TGCGCCACAGCACGAGGGCTAGCGGACTCCTACGAGCAGTACTTC
TRBD1 16 - TRBJ2-1 TRBV6-5 CASSYAAGTGGAEQFF TGTGCCAGCAGTTACGCCGCCGGGACAGGGGGGGCTGAGCAGTTCTTC
- 15 - TRBJ2-6 TRBV9 CASSSHTSGANVLTF TGTGCCAGCAGCTCACACACCTCCGGGGCCAACGTCCTGACTTTC
TRBD1 15 once TRBJ2-5 TRBV5-1 CASTRQGQLQETQYF TGCGCCAGCACCCGGCAGGGACAGCTCCAAGAGACCCAGTACTTC
- 16 - TRBJ2-1 TRBV27 CASSLNSVGSYNEQFF TGTGCCAGCAGTTTAAACAGTGTAGGATCCTACAATGAGCAGTTCTTC
- 13 - TRBJ2-7 TRBV11-2 CASSLELVYEQYF TGTGCCAGCAGCTTAGAACTAGTCTACGAGCAGTACTTC
- 12 - TRBJ1-2 TRBV28 CASSLPLSGYTF TGTGCCAGCAGTCTACCTCTTTCGGGCTACACCTTC
- 14 once TRBJ1-1 TRBV28 CASSLAQGNTEAFF TGTGCCAGCAGTTTGGCGCAGGGGAACACTGAAGCTTTCTTT
- 16 - TRBJ2-5 TRBV25-1 CASSEGRGSVLETQYF TGTGCCAGCAGTGAGGGCAGGGGATCGGTTTTGGAGACCCAGTACTTC
- 15 - TRBJ2-3 TRBV9 CASSVAAGAADTQYF TGTGCCAGCAGCGTAGCTGCGGGGGCGGCAGATACGCAGTATTTT
TRBD2 15 - TRBJ2-2 TRBV2 CAGSFTGGATGELFF TGTGCCGGGTCTTTTACGGGGGGGGCCACCGGGGAGCTGTTTTTT
- 14 - TRBJ1-6 TRBV18 CASSPPTDNSPLHF TGTGCCAGCTCACCACCAACTGATAATTCACCCCTCCACTTT
TRBD1 16 - TRBJ1-2 TRBV7-9 CASSLALRTGDYGYTF TGTGCCAGCAGCTTAGCCCTTCGGACAGGCGACTATGGCTACACCTTC
TRBD2 15 - TRBJ2-2 TRBV2 CASTEVGLNTGELFF TGTGCCAGCACTGAAGTGGGACTAAACACCGGGGAGCTGTTTTTT
TRBD1 14 - TRBJ1-1 TRBV7-3 CASSATGGNTEAFF TGTGCCAGCAGCGCGACAGGGGGCAACACTGAAGCTTTCTTT
TRBD1 20 once TRBJ2-6 TRBV27 CASTYINGDRLISGANVLTF TGTGCCAGCACCTATATTAACGGGGACAGACTCATCTCTGGGGCCAACGTCCTGACTTTC
TRBD2 19 once TRBJ2-7 TRBV5-5 CASSSWTSGSSASSYEQYF TGTGCCAGCAGCTCCTGGACTAGCGGGAGTTCCGCTAGCTCCTACGAGCAGTACTTC
TRBD1 14 - TRBJ1-1 TRBV5-8 CASSPGGVNTEAFF TGTGCCAGCAGCCCAGGGGGCGTGAACACTGAAGCTTTCTTT
- 15 - TRBJ1-1 TRBV18 CASSIIPRANTEAFF TGTGCCAGCTCCATAATCCCCAGGGCCAACACTGAAGCTTTCTTT
- 15 - TRBJ2-2 TRBV15 CASKRGGGYTGELFF TGTGCCTCCAAAAGGGGGGGAGGTTACACCGGGGAGCTGTTTTTT
- 15 - TRBJ1-2 TRBV7-9 CASSLALRGNYGYTF TGTGCCAGCAGCTTAGCCCTGCGGGGCAACTATGGCTACACCTTC
- 12 once TRBJ1-5 TRBV7-9 CASSYAGQPQHF TGTGCCAGCAGCTATGCGGGGCAGCCCCAGCATTTT
TRBD2 14 - TRBJ2-3 TRBV28 CASYSGGGTDTQYF TGTGCCAGCTATTCGGGAGGGGGCACAGATACGCAGTATTTT
- 14 - TRBJ2-5 TRBV14 CASSQDRGWETQYF TGTGCCAGCAGCCAAGATCGGGGATGGGAGACCCAGTACTTC
- 15 - TRBJ2-7 TRBV4-1 CASSQMLTGTYEQYF TGCGCCAGCAGCCAGATGCTTACAGGGACCTACGAGCAGTACTTC
- 16 - TRBJ2-3 TRBV7-8 CASSLKAGVNTDTQYF TGTGCCAGCAGCTTAAAAGCCGGGGTCAACACAGATACGCAGTATTTT
- 17 - TRBJ1-1 TRBV19 CASSVGTWRGVNTEAFF TGTGCCAGTAGTGTGGGAACCTGGCGGGGGGTGAACACTGAAGCTTTCTTT
- 15 - TRBJ2-1 TRBV27 CASSLEGPSYNEQFF TGTGCCAGCAGTTTAGAGGGCCCTAGCTACAATGAGCAGTTCTTC